This T cell receptor (beta chain) is drawn from a study of OX40 agonist ivuxolimab in advanced cancers. Study at large: Clinicians treated patients with ivuxolimab, an agonistic anti-OX40 (CD134) antibody. Dose-escalation patients suffered from hepatocellular carcinoma, melanoma, renal cell or head and neck cancer. General observations from the study: Certain nonresponders likewise exhibited a low normalized T-cell clonal expansion. On average, CD8+ T cells had more expanded clones than CD4+.

Assay used: immunoSEQ multiplex PCR; TCRdb lists only in-frame clones, some missing. Of about 110,000 clones listed, 85% to 95% are singletons. As to this clone: Antigen: not known.

Specimen: CD4+ or CD8+ T cells sorted from blood, collected in a trial of the OX40 agonist ivuxolimab. The origin of this receptor is an adult with an advanced solid tumor such as melanoma, head and neck, liver or kidney cancer.

The CDR3 region has the DNA TGTGCCATCAGTGAGTCTGGTGGGGGGGCTTCCTACAATGAGCAGTTCTTC. Translated, it gives CAISESGGGASYNEQFF. This rearrangement joins TRBV10-3 to TRBJ2-1; weak D call: TRBD2 (7 bases). Germline V gene lookup returns CDR1 ENHRY and CDR2 SYGVKD. CDR3 length: 17 amino acids. The V and J ends lost 0 bases and 1 base respectively, with 13 bases between them.